A selection of T cell receptor beta chains follows, all from one sample in a study of identical twins. TCRdb reanalysed the 5' RACE reads using MiXCR and keeps one entry per CDR3 protein. This sample has 420,000 or so distinct CDR3 sequences, with 18% found just once. Sequenced sample: naive T cells sorted from blood. The source is a man aged 50-59 years in good health. Both conserved end residues are part of each CDR3. Clone size is given for some rows only: seen once, a few or many times, or a class if the clone is expanded.

v_gene	abundance	j_gene	CDR3aa
TRBV20-1	few	TRBJ1-5	CSARVGESNQPQHF
TRBV12-3/TRBV12-4	once	TRBJ2-7	CASSLAQVMGGQYF
TRBV2	many	TRBJ2-3	CASSWTTDTQYF
TRBV20-1	many	TRBJ1-3	CSARDLQGNTIYF
TRBV10-3	few	TRBJ2-3	CAISDGRRTSGRAPPDTQYF
TRBV25-1	few	TRBJ2-3	CASSETGQGYTDTQYF
TRBV6-1	few	TRBJ2-7	CASSQGRGRPGSTPYEQYF
TRBV9	NA	TRBJ2-7	CASSVAGTTEEQYF
TRBV30	many	TRBJ1-1	CAWSVVPSLNTEAFF
TRBV20-1	many	TRBJ2-2	CSALYAGELFF
TRBV12-3/TRBV12-4	NA	TRBJ2-1	CASSLIGTSAEQFF
TRBV5-1	many	TRBJ2-7	CASSLDSQKSYEQYF
TRBV7-9	NA	TRBJ2-5	CASSLGRGWETQYF
TRBV5-1	NA	TRBJ2-3	CASAPGRAQADTQYF
TRBV20-1	few	TRBJ2-5	CSAPNNRVGETQYF
TRBV6-1	few	TRBJ1-5	CASSRAQGASNQPQHF
TRBV7-6	few	TRBJ2-5	CASSRGQGIETQYF
TRBV6-4	few	TRBJ2-1	CASSPREFFNNEQFF
TRBV4-1	few	TRBJ2-5	CASSHPMEREERETQYF
TRBV21-1	many	TRBJ2-3	CASSLGGLSSTDTQYF
TRBV18	NA	TRBJ2-1	CASSPGLAGWDEQFF
TRBV10-3	NA	TRBJ2-1	CAISESRTSGRANNEQFF
TRBV12-3/TRBV12-4	NA	TRBJ2-3	CASSRGGSGGSTDTQYF
TRBV5-1	few	TRBJ2-1	CASSLAGGGGSYNEQFF
TRBV29-1	many	TRBJ2-7	CSVEVVHGRALEQYF
TRBV18	few	TRBJ2-7	CASSPRALEQYF
TRBV5-6	NA	TRBJ2-1	CASSLGLVSYNEQFF
TRBV5-1	NA	TRBJ1-3	CASSSLGGDGNTIYF
TRBV12-3/TRBV12-4	NA	TRBJ2-1	CASSLQGQGFYNEQFF
TRBV5-1	many	TRBJ1-2	CASSQSGQSYGYTF
TRBV6-1	NA	TRBJ2-3	CASRAGLVADTQYF
TRBV14	NA	TRBJ2-7	CASSQVPFGEQYF
TRBV19	NA	TRBJ2-1	CASSIEWTMNLYNEQFF
TRBV29-1	many	TRBJ2-7	CSVGYRSHEQYF
TRBV20-1	NA	TRBJ1-1	CSASSSMNTEAFF
TRBV5-6	NA	TRBJ2-1	CASKIDNEQFF
TRBV7-6	many	TRBJ2-1	CASTFSGRNEQFF
TRBV12-3/TRBV12-4	NA	TRBJ2-7	CASRLAGGDEQYF
TRBV28	NA	TRBJ1-6	CASSEVTGAFHNSPLHF
TRBV4-3	NA	TRBJ2-3	CASSQDERGPTDTQYF
TRBV20-1	few	TRBJ2-1	CSARDSGGPPSGSGEQFF
TRBV6-2/TRBV6-3	NA	TRBJ2-1	CASSQVLNEQFF
TRBV10-3	many	TRBJ2-5	CAISGGQGSPKKETQYF
TRBV28	few	TRBJ2-2	CASSLPGQGTGELFF
TRBV11-2	NA	TRBJ2-7	CASSATTSGSYEQYF
TRBV5-1	few	TRBJ2-7	CASSRSTAYEQYF
TRBV29-1	many	TRBJ2-7	CSVEVGLYEQYF
TRBV11-1	NA	TRBJ1-4	CASSLATPGREFATNEKLFF
TRBV30	NA	TRBJ1-6	CASTGDYNSPLHF
TRBV3-1	many	TRBJ2-2	CASSRAGASTGELFF
TRBV7-8	NA	TRBJ2-3	CASSLSLVADTQYF
TRBV6-2/TRBV6-3	NA	TRBJ2-5	CASSSGDQYF
TRBV7-2	many	TRBJ2-1	CASSFLNEQFF
TRBV5-5	NA	TRBJ2-3	CASSSKPGTDTQYF
TRBV18	NA	TRBJ1-5	CASSPSGYQPQHF
TRBV10-3	many	TRBJ2-7	CAITRFEGSGMYEQYF
TRBV13	NA	TRBJ2-1	CASSLVVSGATYNEQFF
TRBV12-5	NA	TRBJ2-5	CASGWDTGRDSKETQYF